This entry features one T cell receptor (beta chain) sequence. Treatment defined: about 20 received Ad26.COV2.S at low or high dose, single or two shots; about 5 received placebo; per-sample allocation not given. Material that was analyzed had been drawn on day 63 after the first vaccine or placebo injection. CDR3 length: 16 residues. The germline V gene encodes CDR1 MDHEN and CDR2 SYDVKM. The ends were cut back, 5 bases at V and 1 base at J, with 15 bases in the middle. Repertoires were generated with immunoSEQ multiplex PCR, while TCRdb's copy carries only in-frame clones and drops some. The sample records about 350,000 clones, less than 90% being singletons. The data originate from a study of Ad26.COV2.S vaccination and SARS-CoV-2 variants.

Sample: peripheral blood, taken in a trial of Ad26.COV2.S vaccine versus placebo. The receptor was isolated from a person between 18 and 59 years old who received the Ad26.COV2.S COVID-19 vaccine or a placebo. The chain uses TRBV28 and TRBJ1-3; TRBD1 is a possible D gene (5 bases). CDR3: CASSLHGGASGNTIYF. The CDR3 DNA follows: TGTGCCAGCAGTCTGCACGGGGGAGCATCTGGAAACACCATATATTTT.